This is a list of T cell receptor beta chains from one sample in a study of blood T cell repertoires in COVID-19. This table comes from immunoSEQ multiplex PCR, and its TCRdb copy is limited to in-frame clones, with some not included. Of tens of thousands of clones detected, roughly 90% appear once; the ten largest clones hold around 4%. The sample comprised peripheral blood. All receptors derive from a woman aged 80 or over with active or convalescent COVID-19. The CDR3 runs from the conserved cysteine through the conserved F or W. The D gene is left open where the match is weak. Clone size is given for some rows only: seen once, a few or many times, or a class if the clone is expanded.

J: TRBJ2-2; V: TRBV29-1; D: TRBD2; size: -; DNA: TGCAGCGTTCGGACTAGCGGGAGAGGTAACACCGGGGAGCTGTTTTTT; CDR3: CSVRTSGRGNTGELFF
J: TRBJ2-1; V: TRBV2; D: -; size: -; DNA: TGTGCCAGCAGTGACATCTGGGGGGATGAGCAGTTCTTC; CDR3: CASSDIWGDEQFF
J: TRBJ2-3; V: TRBV9; D: -; size: -; DNA: TGTGCCAGCAGCCCCCGTTCTAGCGGCACAGATACGCAGTATTTT; CDR3: CASSPRSSGTDTQYF
J: TRBJ1-4; V: TRBV27; D: -; size: -; DNA: TGTGCCAGCAGTCAGGGGCTAGGGACTAATGAAAAACTGTTTTTT; CDR3: CASSQGLGTNEKLFF
J: TRBJ2-3; V: TRBV6-5; D: TRBD2; size: -; DNA: TGTGCCAGCATGAGCGGGAGGGCCAGCGATACGCAGTATTTT; CDR3: CASMSGRASDTQYF
J: TRBJ1-1; V: TRBV10-2; D: -; size: -; DNA: TGCGCCAGCAGCCCGCGGTCTGAAGCTTTCTTT; CDR3: CASSPRSEAFF
J: TRBJ2-1; V: TRBV7-2; D: TRBD2; size: -; DNA: TGTGCCAGCAGCTTAGGACTAGCGGGAAGGCATGAGCAGTTCTTC; CDR3: CASSLGLAGRHEQFF
J: TRBJ1-5; V: TRBV6-6; D: -; size: -; DNA: TGTGCCAGCAGGGGACAAGACGGAAGCAATCAGCCCCAGCATTTT; CDR3: CASRGQDGSNQPQHF
J: TRBJ1-2; V: TRBV28; D: -; size: -; DNA: TGTGCCAGCAGTCAACAGGGTAGCTATGGCTACACCTTC; CDR3: CASSQQGSYGYTF
J: TRBJ1-3; V: TRBV5-1; D: -; size: once; DNA: TGCGCCAGCAGCTCGGACACCCCTGGAAACACCATATATTTT; CDR3: CASSSDTPGNTIYF